This T cell receptor (beta chain) was found in a study of post-analysis software for immune sequencing data. Libraries were made from TCR beta cDNA, and they carried unique molecular identifiers. Out of about 0.9 to 10 million T cells, 480,000 or so cDNA molecules were generated. One entry per CDR3 protein results from TCRdb running MiXCR on the PCR reads. The data contain hundreds of thousands of distinct CDR3 sequences, around 64% of them singletons. This clonotype was observed a few times. Its antigen remains unknown. Study-level findings and limits: Patients had higher frequencies than controls of about 5 TRBV segments, including TRBV5-6, TRBV5-1 and TRBV20-1. There was significantly lower normalized Chao1 diversity in multiple sclerosis patients than in controls.

CDR1 is MGHRA and CDR2 is YSYEKL in the germline V gene. The CDR3 totals 14 residues. Deletions cut 1 base from V and 2 bases from J, with 9 bases between. The receptor was derived from a girl aged 2-10 years with multiple sclerosis. V usage is TRBV4-1 and J usage is TRBJ2-7; D perhaps matches TRBD1 (5 bases). Material for sequencing was blood. DNA of the CDR3: TGCGCCAGCAGCCAAGGACAGCTCCCCTACGAGCAGTACTTC. As protein: CASSQGQLPYEQYF.